This T cell receptor beta chain was sequenced for a study of blood T cell repertoires in COVID-19. Between the trimmed V and J ends, which lost 2 bases and 7 bases, there was a span of 15 bases. Germline V lookup: CDR1 SEHNR, CDR2 FQNEAQ (reference sequence). There are 14 residues in the CDR3. Recruitment covered over 20 US areas and drew participants whose ages spanned roughly 18 to 90 years. Self-reported history from a screening survey and questionnaire set each donor's cohort. Original handling: Scientists estimated how many nucleated cells there were by amplifying reference gene primers. Some clones are missing from TCRdb's copy, which holds only in-frame ones; the method was immunoSEQ multiplex PCR. V and J calls and clone size are copied from that table; D and trimming were computed from the DNA. The sample carries more than 200,000 clones, approximately 90% recorded once.

The source of this sequence is a woman in her thirties with acute COVID-19. The chain joins TRBV7-9 to TRBJ2-7; D not certain. Sequenced sample: PBMCs or T cells enriched from blood (not recorded which). Written as DNA, the CDR3 is TGTGCCAGCAGCTTATCCCCAGGCCCTGAGGAGCAGTACTTC. This codes for CASSLSPGPEEQYF.